These 21 T cell receptor beta chains were sequenced from one sample in a study of T cells after yellow fever vaccination. TCRdb re-called the 5' RACE reads through MiXCR, storing one row per CDR3 protein. This sample has a few hundred thousand distinct CDR3 sequences; around 3.6% occur once, and the top ten carry about a quarter. This specimen was PBMCs, taken on the day of the yellow fever booster vaccination. The source of these receptors is a man aged 18 to 29 who received the YFV17D yellow fever vaccine.

At least ten counts were recorded for this clonotype. The rearrangement uses TRBV5-1 and TRBJ1-1; 9 nucleotides line up with TRBD1. From germline, CDR1 is SGHRS and CDR2 YFSETQ. There are 18 residues in the CDR3. V shed 4 bases, J shed 0 bases, and the junction held 13 bases outside the gene matches. The CDR3 bases are TGCGCCAGCAGCCTGGGACGCGGGACAGGGTTTATGAACACTGAAGCTTTCTTT. As protein: CASSLGRGTGFMNTEAFF.

The chain has TRBV2 and TRBJ2-7; the D gene is possibly TRBD2 (6 bases). Germline loops: CDR1 SNHLY, CDR2 FYNNEI. The ends were cut back, 3 bases at V and 3 bases at J, with 6 bases in the middle. This CDR3 has 12 amino acids. The CDR3 DNA reads as TGTGCCAGCAGTGAGGGGGGCTACGAGCAGTACGTC. Translation: CASSEGGYEQYV.

In this sample, this clonotype turned up many times. The rearrangement uses TRBV6-2 or TRBV6-3 and TRBJ2-1, with 7 bases lining up with TRBD1. The CDR3 length is 20 residues. V shed 6 bases and J 0 bases; nucleotides not matched to a gene: 20. Germline loops: CDR1 MNHEY, CDR2 SVGEGT. In DNA form, the CDR3 reads TGTGCCAGCAGCCTTCCCACCTTAGGGACAGCCTCAAGCTCCTACAATGAGCAGTTCTTC. Translation gives CASSLPTLGTASSSYNEQFF.

The rearrangement links TRBV29-1 to TRBJ2-1, with 7 bases matching TRBD1. V shed 5 bases and J 3 bases; nucleotides not matched to a gene: 7. From germline, CDR1 is SQVTM and CDR2 ANQGSEA. This CDR3 region has 14 residues. CDR3 sequence: CSVRDSGNYNEQFF. The CDR3 nucleotides read TGCAGCGTTCGGGACAGCGGTAACTACAATGAGCAGTTCTTC.

This clonotype was found a few times. The chain has TRBV19 and TRBJ2-1; 13 bases match TRBD2. This CDR3 has 15 amino acids. The germline gives CDR1 LNHDA, CDR2 SQIVND (reference sequence). Unmatched junction bases numbered 0, after V lost 3 bases and J lost 4 bases. DNA for the CDR3: TGTGCCAGTAGTATGGGACTAGCGGGATACAATGAGCAGTTCTTC. As protein: CASSMGLAGYNEQFF.

This clonotype was counted a few times. CDR3 nucleotides: TGTGCCAGCAGCGGTACAGGGAGGGCCCTCCACTTT. It specifies CASSGTGRALHF. The V call is TRBV7-9, the J call TRBJ1-6, with a tentative D call TRBD1 (6 bases). Germline values: CDR1 SEHNR, CDR2 FQNEAQ (reference sequence). CDR3 length: 12 amino acids. Trimming left V 5 bases short and J 14 bases short, with 13 bases between.

Many counts were recorded for this clonotype. The gene calls are TRBV19 and TRBJ2-2; 12 bases agree with TRBD2. The ends lost 8 bases at V and 6 bases at J; junction bases unmatched: 4. The CDR3 consists of 14 residues. CDR1 and CDR2 (germline): LNHDA, SQIVND (reference sequence). The CDR3 nucleotides are TGTGCCAGTCGTCTAGCGGGGGGGCCCGGGGAGCTGTTTTTT. Its protein is CASRLAGGPGELFF.

This clonotype has only a few counts. J is TRBJ1-6 and V is TRBV5-8; no reliable D call. Between the trimmed V and J ends, which lost 0 bases and 8 bases, there was a span of 6 bases. Per the germline V gene, CDR1 is SGHTS and CDR2 is YDEGEE. The CDR3 is 13 amino acids. In nucleotides, the CDR3 is TGTGCCAGCAGCTTGGACAGATATTCACCCCTCCACTTT. It codes for CASSLDRYSPLHF.

The genes are TRBV19 and TRBJ2-3; unclear D gene. The CDR3 extends over 13 amino acids. The V and J ends lost 5 bases and 6 bases respectively, with 12 bases between them. Germline-derived CDR1 and CDR2 are LNHDA and SQIVND (reference sequence). The CDR3 protein is CASSGWVSDTQYF. CDR3 nucleotide sequence: TGTGCCAGTAGTGGTTGGGTCTCGGATACGCAGTATTTT.

A few counts support this clonotype. The CDR3 sequence is CASRSYSNTDTQYF. CDR3 in DNA: TGTGCCAGCCGTTCCTACTCGAACACAGATACGCAGTATTTT. This chain joins TRBV27 and TRBJ2-3; D is uncertain. Per the germline V gene, CDR1 is MNHEY and CDR2 is SMNVEV (reference sequence). The CDR3 sequence is 14 residues long. V lost 8 bases to trimming and J lost 2 bases, with 14 bases between them.

This clonotype has more than one count but fewer than ten. The chain recombines TRBV5-1 with TRBJ2-5, with a tentative D call TRBD1 (6 bases). Germline CDR1 SGHRS, CDR2 YFSETQ. This CDR3 contains 13 residues. Trimming removed 3 bases from V and 5 bases from J, with 11 bases in between. The DNA of the CDR3 is TGCGCCAGCAGCTCACAGGGCCCGGAGACCCAGTACTTC. This codes for CASSSQGPETQYF.

The chain couples TRBV15 to TRBJ2-1; no clear D. This CDR3 contains 14 residues. Germline V lookup: CDR1 LNHNV, CDR2 YYDKDF (reference sequence). V shed 3 bases and J shed 8 bases, with 14 bases lying between them. CDR3 DNA: TGTGCCACCAGCAGTGGGCAGGCTACCGATGAGCAGTTCTTC. Its translation is CATSSGQATDEQFF.

This chain joins TRBV7-9 and TRBJ1-1; D is undetermined. The CDR3 spans 10 residues. V was cut by 2 bases and J by 11 bases, with 6 bases left in between. CDR1 and CDR2 (germline): SEHNR, FQNEAQ (reference sequence). CDR3 residues: CASSLRVAFF. The CDR3 region has the DNA TGTGCCAGCAGCTTAAGGGTGGCTTTCTTT.

This clonotype was detected ten times or more. This chain links TRBV21-1 with TRBJ2-5; the table gives TRBD1 as D, unverified against the DNA. TRBV21-1 is termed a pseudogene. The CDR3 is made up of 15 amino acids. The CDR3 is CASSNDTGRGETQYF. Written as DNA, the CDR3 is TGTGCCAGCAGCAACGATACAGGAAGGGGAGAGACCCAGTACTTC.

This clonotype showed up many times. The chain employs TRBV10-3 and TRBJ2-5; 12 bases map to TRBD2. Looked up from germline, CDR1 is ENHRY and CDR2 is SYGVKD. This CDR3 has 17 residues. Unmatched junction bases numbered 10, after V lost 4 bases and J lost 4 bases. The CDR3 DNA reads as TGTGCCATCAGTGTTGGTCTAGCGGGGGGGCTGGGAGAGACCCAGTACTTC. Amino acids: CAISVGLAGGLGETQYF.

This clonotype occurred many times. This chain links TRBV7-9 with TRBJ2-4, with 9 bases fitting TRBD2. Germline assignment: CDR1 SEHNR and CDR2 FQNEAQ (reference sequence). V gave up 5 bases and J gave up 0 bases; unmatched junction bases: 5. The CDR3 has 16 residues. CDR3 region: CASSASGGLAKNIQYF. CDR3 nucleotides: TGTGCCAGCAGCGCCAGCGGGGGGCTAGCCAAAAACATTCAGTACTTC.

This clonotype was observed at least ten times. This chain uses TRBV7-6 with TRBJ1-1, with 10 positions matching TRBD1. The CDR3 is 15 amino acids. Germline lookup yields CDR1 SGHVS and CDR2 FNYEAQ. With 5 bases clipped from V and 1 base from J, the junction kept 4 bases outside the gene matches. CDR3: CASSQGQGKNTEAFF. The CDR3 DNA reads as TGTGCCAGCAGCCAGGGACAGGGGAAGAACACTGAAGCTTTCTTT.

This clonotype has just a few counts. DNA of the CDR3: TGTGCCAGCAGCAAAGGTGGGCACCCCGGGCCTGGCTACACCTTC. It specifies CASSKGGHPGPGYTF. J is TRBJ1-2 and V is TRBV21-1; the table calls TRBD1, which could not be checked here. TRBV21-1 is an annotated pseudogene. CDR3 length: 15 amino acids.

Ten or more counts support this clonotype. The chain carries TRBV18 and TRBJ2-2; D ambiguous. The CDR3 extends over 13 amino acids. In germline, CDR1 is KGHSH, CDR2 LQKENI. V gave up 2 bases and J gave up 4 bases, with 5 bases separating them. The CDR3 sequence: CASSPSTTGELFF. CDR3 nucleotide sequence: TGTGCCAGCTCACCATCGACCACCGGGGAGCTGTTTTTT.

The chain is built from TRBV6-1 and TRBJ2-5, with unresolved D. The germline V gene has CDR1 MNHNS and CDR2 SASEGT. The V and J ends lost 8 bases and 2 bases respectively, with 12 bases between them. The length of the CDR3 is 13 residues. The CDR3 DNA sequence: TGTGCCAGCGGTACGGGTATACAAGAGACCCAGTACTTC. The encoded protein is CASGTGIQETQYF.

This clonotype has a count of ten or more. CDR3 sequence: CSARVRGLGNTIYF. The CDR3 coding sequence is TGCAGTGCTAGAGTCAGGGGGCTTGGAAACACCATATATTTT. This sequence joins TRBV20-1 and TRBJ1-3; 8 nucleotides match TRBD1. The CDR3 extends over 14 amino acids. J lost 3 bases, V lost 1 base, and 2 bases had no gene match. Germline CDR1 reads DFQATT; CDR2 reads SNEGSKA (reference sequence).